Each of the 18 T cell receptor beta chains below was sequenced from the same sample in a study of blood T cells in healthy people across ages. PCR was performed a second time for roughly 7 to 11 cycles using a sample-barcoded 5' primer and a J-beta primer mix. TCRdb used MiXCR to reprocess the 5' RACE reads, holding one entry per CDR3 protein. The sample lists roughly 800,000 distinct CDR3 sequences; roughly 60% were seen once. Sequenced: blood. Source of these receptors: a man aged 25 to 40 in good health.

The gene calls are TRBV4-2 and TRBJ1-5; D gene unclear. Trimming removed 0 bases from V and 3 bases from J, with 9 bases in between. Germline-derived CDR1 and CDR2 are LGHNA and YNFKEQ. The length of the CDR3 is 15 residues. CDR3 residues: CASSQETGFNQPQHF. CDR3 nucleotide sequence: TGTGCCAGCAGCCAAGAGACGGGGTTCAATCAGCCCCAGCATTTT.

The chain links TRBV18 to TRBJ1-2, with a tentative D call TRBD1 (5 bases). Trimming shortened V by 4 bases and J by 4 bases, and 16 bases separated the two germline ends. The CDR3 length is 15 residues. CDR1 and CDR2 from the germline V gene are KGHSH and LQKENI. The CDR3 protein is CASSLYSEGTYGYTF. DNA of the CDR3: TGTGCCAGCTCACTTTACAGCGAGGGGACCTATGGCTACACCTTC.

V usage is TRBV18 and J usage is TRBJ1-4; tentatively, D is TRBD1 (5 bases). Per the germline V gene, CDR1 is KGHSH and CDR2 is LQKENI. The CDR3 is 13 residues long. Trimming cost V 4 bases and J 6 bases, with 9 bases left between them. As DNA, the CDR3 is TGTGCCAGCTCACGGGACGTATATGAAAAACTGTTTTTT. It is translated as CASSRDVYEKLFF.

The chain combines TRBV5-6 with TRBJ1-2, with D uncertain. Trimming shortened V by 4 bases and J by 7 bases, and 17 bases separated the two germline ends. The CDR3 has 14 residues. The germline V gene encodes CDR1 SGHDT and CDR2 YYEEEE. The CDR3 DNA sequence: TGTGCCAGCAGCCGGGGTGGAATTGGTAGTGGCTACACCTTC. This encodes CASSRGGIGSGYTF.

This clonotype was observed once. This rearrangement joins TRBV4-2 to TRBJ2-2; D is uncertain. The CDR3 has 15 amino acids. Germline V gene data show CDR1 as LGHNA and CDR2 as YNFKEQ. V lost 0 bases and J lost 4, with 9 bases in between. CDR3 sequence: CASSQDPLITGELFF. Here the CDR3 DNA reads TGTGCCAGCAGCCAAGACCCCCTCATCACCGGGGAGCTGTTTTTT.

The CDR3, as DNA: TGTGCCAGCAGCGCCAATGTGGGGGCTGAAGCTTTCTTT. Its translation is CASSANVGAEAFF. The chain links TRBV7-9 to TRBJ1-1, with D possibly TRBD1 on 5 matching bases. This CDR3 spans 13 amino acids. In germline, CDR1 is SEHNR, CDR2 FQNEAQ (reference sequence). V lost 5 bases to trimming and J lost 6 bases, with 13 bases between them.

The chain is built from TRBV7-2 and TRBJ2-2; D may be TRBD1 (5 bases). The length of the CDR3 is 13 residues. Between the trimmed V and J ends, which lost 10 bases and 0 bases, there was a span of 9 bases. Germline V gene data show CDR1 as SGHTA and CDR2 as FQGNSA. The CDR3, as DNA: TGTGCCACCGGACACCCGAACACCGGGGAGCTGTTTTTT. Protein product: CATGHPNTGELFF.

V usage is TRBV6-2 or TRBV6-3 and J usage is TRBJ2-7, with D perhaps matching TRBD1 or TRBD2 (5 bases each). Germline CDR1 and CDR2: MNHEY and SVGEGT. Deletions cut 8 bases from V and 0 bases from J, with 14 bases between. The CDR3 sequence is 14 residues long. CDR3: CASSGTESSYEQYF. CDR3 coding DNA: TGTGCCAGCTCAGGGACGGAGAGCTCCTACGAGCAGTACTTC.

The genes are TRBV6-1 and TRBJ2-6; D may be TRBD2 (5 bases). The CDR3 sequence is 17 residues long. Trimming removed 6 bases at V and 1 base at J, with 16 bases between. CDR1 and CDR2 (germline): MNHNS, SASEGT. The CDR3 here is CASSDPQTGSGANVLTF. DNA of the CDR3: TGTGCCAGCAGCGACCCCCAGACGGGATCTGGGGCCAACGTCCTGACTTTC.

The rearrangement uses TRBV11-3 and TRBJ2-1; possibly TRBD2 for D (5 bases). Germline V gives CDR1 SGHNT, CDR2 YENEEA. V was cut by 1 base and J by 6 bases, with 10 bases left in between. The CDR3 contains 14 residues. As DNA, the CDR3 is TGTGCCAGCAGCTTAGCAGCGGAGACCAATGAGCAGTTCTTC. It codes for CASSLAAETNEQFF.

This clonotype was observed a handful of times. The V gene is TRBV27, the J gene TRBJ2-4; TRBD2 might be the D (6 bases). The assigned J gene may be wrong: the sequence end matches TRBJ2-7 better. Per the germline V gene, CDR1 is MNHEY and CDR2 is SMNVEV (reference sequence). The CDR3 covers 13 residues. Here the CDR3 DNA reads TGTGCCAGCAGTATGCCCGGGAGTTACGAGCAGTACTTC. Translation: CASSMPGSYEQYF.

This sequence joins TRBV24-1 and TRBJ1-5; D is uncertain. The CDR3 has 14 residues. From germline, CDR1 is KGHDR and CDR2 SFDVKD. Trimming removed 3 bases from V and 4 bases from J, with 9 bases in between. The CDR3 DNA reads as TGTGCCACCAGTGATCCGACCGCAAATCAGCCCCAGCATTTT. Translating gives CATSDPTANQPQHF.

The chain joins TRBV12-3 or TRBV12-4 to TRBJ2-7; 9 nucleotides agree with TRBD2. With 8 bases clipped from V and 2 bases from J, the junction kept 10 bases outside the gene matches. The CDR3 consists of 15 residues. The CDR3 spells CASRGSGGGAYEQYF. The CDR3 DNA reads as TGTGCCAGCCGCGGTAGCGGGGGCGGGGCCTACGAGCAGTACTTC.

In its sample, this clonotype was seen a few times. V is TRBV4-2 and J is TRBJ2-5, with 10 bases identical to TRBD1. V lost 3 bases, J lost 5 bases, and 9 bases stayed unmatched. The CDR3 is made up of 16 amino acids. Germline CDR1 and CDR2: LGHNA and YNFKEQ. CDR3 sequence (DNA): TGTGCCAGCAGCCAGAGGACAGGGGGACCTCCGGAGACCCAGTACTTC. Translation gives CASSQRTGGPPETQYF.

The rearrangement joins TRBV9 to TRBJ2-7; TRBD2 agrees at 11 bases. J was trimmed by 2 bases and V by 3 bases; bases with no gene match: 7. CDR1 SGDLS and CDR2 YYNGEE come from the germline V gene. This CDR3 comprises 16 residues. The CDR3, as DNA: TGTGCCAGCAGCGCGCACGTAGCGGGAGGGCCCTACGAGCAGTACTTC. Translation gives CASSAHVAGGPYEQYF.

This clonotype was seen only a few times. The chain carries TRBV3-1 and TRBJ2-7; TRBD2 matches at 7 bases. This CDR3 has 14 amino acids. Germline-derived CDR1 and CDR2 are LGHDT and YNNKEL (reference sequence). The junction had 9 bases not matched to a gene; V was cut back by 5 bases and J by 5 bases. CDR3 residues: CASSLAQGGDEQYF. The CDR3 region has the DNA TGTGCCAGCAGCTTAGCTCAGGGAGGGGACGAGCAGTACTTC.

This clonotype was picked up one time. The V gene is TRBV20-1, the J gene TRBJ2-5; D may be TRBD2 (5 bases). The CDR3 length is 17 residues. CDR1 DFQATT and CDR2 SNEGSKA come from the germline V gene (reference sequence). V was clipped by 0 bases and J by 0 bases, with 17 bases between them. The CDR3 is CSARDGLADGYQETQYF. The CDR3, as DNA: TGCAGTGCTAGAGATGGCCTAGCCGATGGGTACCAAGAGACCCAGTACTTC.

V and J are TRBV28 and TRBJ2-5; D gene ambiguous. The germline CDR1 and CDR2 sequences are MDHEN and SYDVKM. The CDR3 spans 13 residues. V was clipped by 5 bases and J by 2 bases, with 9 bases between them. DNA of the CDR3: TGTGCCAGCAGTGGACGGCCGCAAGAGACCCAGTACTTC. This translates into CASSGRPQETQYF.